Following are 32 T cell receptor beta chains from one sample sequenced in a study of blood T cell repertoires in COVID-19. The table came from immunoSEQ multiplex PCR; TCRdb's copy has only in-frame clones and leaves some out. The sample records about 140,000 clones, 65% to 80% being singletons. Sequenced: peripheral blood. Receptors originate from an older man with acute or convalescent COVID-19.

This sequence joins TRBV9 and TRBJ2-5; 7 nucleotides align to TRBD1. The V gene end was trimmed by 4 bases and the J gene end by 5 bases; junction bases not matched to a gene: 8. The germline gives CDR1 SGDLS, CDR2 YYNGEE. The CDR3 has 14 amino acids. DNA of the CDR3: TGTGCCAGCAGCTACACAGGGGTGGGGGAGACCCAGTACTTC. Translating it yields CASSYTGVGETQYF.

V usage is TRBV11-2 and J usage is TRBJ2-3; D might be TRBD1 (6 bases). Germline CDR1 SGHAT, CDR2 FQNNGV. CDR3 length: 14 residues. Trimming stripped 3 bases from V and 2 bases from J, with 9 bases between. This CDR3 reads CASSFGQITDTQYF. The CDR3 DNA reads as TGTGCCAGCAGCTTCGGACAGATCACAGATACGCAGTATTTT.

This clone has just a few counts. V gene TRBV6-6 combines with J gene TRBJ1-5; TRBD1 agrees at 7 bases. Germline-derived CDR1 and CDR2 are MNHNY and SVGAGI (reference sequence). CDR3 size: 20 residues. V was pared by 5 bases and J by 0 bases, with 19 bases of the junction left unmatched. CDR3 sequence: CASSRLNDRAPRYSNQPQHF. The CDR3 bases are TGTGCCAGCAGTCGCCTAAACGACAGGGCGCCCCGATATAGCAATCAGCCCCAGCATTTT.

The rearrangement links TRBV6-2 or TRBV6-3 to TRBJ1-2; 7 bases map to TRBD1. The CDR3 is 14 residues long. Germline CDR1 and CDR2: MNHEY and SVGEGT. V lost 6 bases, J lost 4 bases, and 8 bases stayed unmatched. CDR3 in amino acids: CASSRDSNFYGYTF. In DNA, the CDR3 is TGTGCCAGCAGCCGGGACAGCAACTTCTATGGCTACACCTTC.

The gene calls are TRBV5-6 and TRBJ2-7; TRBD2 aligns across 14 bases. This CDR3 is 15 amino acids long. Germline V gene sequence: CDR1 SGHDT, CDR2 YYEEEE. J was trimmed by 6 bases and V by 4 bases; bases with no gene match: 6. The CDR3 here is CASSLMTSGGAEQYF. CDR3 in DNA: TGTGCCAGCAGCCTTATGACTAGCGGGGGGGCCGAGCAGTACTTC.

The sample holds one count of this clone. V gene TRBV6-2 or TRBV6-3 combines with J gene TRBJ2-6, with D possibly TRBD1 on 5 matching bases. Germline assignment: CDR1 MNHEY and CDR2 SVGEGT. The CDR3 length is 15 residues. The V gene lost 4 bases and the J gene lost 0 bases, with 7 bases spanning the gap. As DNA, the CDR3 is TGTGCCAGCAGTTTGACAGTCTCTGGGGCCAACGTCCTGACTTTC. Protein sequence: CASSLTVSGANVLTF.

About this clone: Distinct nucleotide sequences in the sample also encode this CDR3. The chain uses TRBV7-2 and TRBJ2-5; 11 positions match TRBD2. Per the germline V gene, CDR1 is SGHTA and CDR2 is FQGNSA. J gave up 2 bases and V 1 base, and 3 bases lay outside the gene matches. The CDR3 covers 16 residues. In nucleotides, the CDR3 is TGTGCCAGCAGCTTAGGGGCTAGCGGGGGGCAAGAGACCCAGTACTTC. This codes for CASSLGASGGQETQYF.

V usage is TRBV27 and J usage is TRBJ2-5; TRBD1 is a possible D gene (6 bases). Per the germline V gene, CDR1 is MNHEY and CDR2 is SMNVEV (reference sequence). This CDR3 has 16 amino acids. V was trimmed by 7 bases and J by 2 bases, leaving 20 bases between them. CDR3 coding DNA: TGTGCCAGCAAAACGGGCCTGCAAGGGGGACAAGAGACCCAGTACTTC. Amino acids: CASKTGLQGGQETQYF.

J is TRBJ2-7 and V is TRBV7-9; D is possibly TRBD1 (6 bases). CDR1 and CDR2 from the germline V gene are SEHNR and FQNEAQ (reference sequence). V was shortened by 7 bases and J by 3 bases, with 22 bases between the two germline ends. The CDR3 has 16 residues. CDR3 amino acids: CASTIMGATGDYEQYF. In DNA, the CDR3 is TGTGCCAGCACCATCATGGGGGCCACAGGAGACTACGAGCAGTACTTC.

At least ten counts were recorded for this clone. The chain combines TRBV30 with TRBJ2-2; 8 bases match TRBD2. Germline trimming cut 0 bases from V and 6 bases from J; bases unmatched to any gene: 6. Germline V gives CDR1 GTSNPN, CDR2 SVGIG (reference sequence). The length of the CDR3 is 15 residues. As DNA, the CDR3 is TGTGCCTGGAGTGTAACGGGGGGGCTCTCCGGGGAGCTGTTTTTT. This codes for CAWSVTGGLSGELFF.

The V and J genes are TRBV2 and TRBJ1-4; 8 bases fit TRBD1. Losses at the gene ends were 4 bases for V and 3 bases for J; bases not matched to a gene: 4. Germline lookup yields CDR1 SNHLY and CDR2 FYNNEI. This CDR3 spans 15 amino acids. This chain's CDR3 is CASSGQGAPNEKLFF. The CDR3 bases are TGTGCCAGCAGTGGTCAGGGGGCACCTAATGAAAAACTGTTTTTT.

Only one count was recorded for this clone. The gene calls are TRBV7-2 and TRBJ1-3; D gene uncertain. The CDR3 is 13 residues long. V was pared by 4 bases and J by 3 bases, with 7 bases between. Germline values: CDR1 SGHTA, CDR2 FQGNSA. The CDR3 bases are TGTGCCAGCAGCTCGCAACATGGAAACACCATATATTTT. It encodes CASSSQHGNTIYF.

The CDR3 nucleotides read TGTGCCAGCAGTTATCAGGGTACTAGCACAGATACGCAGTATTTT. Its translation: CASSYQGTSTDTQYF. The chain combines TRBV6-5 with TRBJ2-3; TRBD1 is a possible D gene (5 bases). The germline V gene has CDR1 MNHEY and CDR2 SVGAGI. Trimming removed 3 bases from V and 0 bases from J, with 10 bases in between. This CDR3 has 15 residues.

The rearrangement links TRBV7-6 to TRBJ2-3, with 8 nucleotides matching TRBD2. CDR1 SGHVS and CDR2 FNYEAQ come from the germline V gene. V shed 2 bases and J 6 bases; nucleotides not matched to a gene: 16. This CDR3 region has 18 residues. The CDR3 spells CASSLTPGTGGVADTQYF. CDR3 DNA sequence: TGTGCCAGCAGCTTAACCCCTGGGACCGGGGGGGTGGCGGATACGCAGTATTTT.

Turning to this clone: A junction end diverges from the germline sequence, so it may reflect a read error. Distinct nucleotide sequences in the sample also encode this CDR3. This chain joins TRBV2 and TRBJ1-5; D may be TRBD1 (5 bases). CDR1 and CDR2 from the germline V gene are SNHLY and FYNNEI. CDR3 size: 14 residues. DNA of the CDR3: TGTGCCAGCAGTGAACAGGGAGGGGATCAACCCCAGCATTTT. It encodes CASSEQGGDQPQHF.

The chain uses TRBV30 and TRBJ2-3; D unclear. Per the germline V gene, CDR1 is GTSNPN and CDR2 is SVGIG (reference sequence). Trimming removed 2 bases at V and 4 bases at J, with 4 bases between. The CDR3 covers 11 residues. CDR3 in DNA: TGTGCCTGGAGTCTCCCAGATACGCAGTATTTT. Its protein is CAWSLPDTQYF.

This clone was detected only once. The chain is built from TRBV5-1 and TRBJ2-7, with D perhaps TRBD2 (7 bases). V lost 0 bases and J 2 bases, leaving 12 bases between the germline ends. This CDR3 spans 15 amino acids. The germline gives CDR1 SGHRS, CDR2 YFSETQ. The CDR3 DNA is TGCGCCAGCAGCTTGGACGGGGGGCTGCCCTACGAGCAGTACTTC. This codes for CASSLDGGLPYEQYF.

This rearrangement joins TRBV10-3 to TRBJ2-4; the D gene is possibly TRBD2 (5 bases). The germline V gene encodes CDR1 ENHRY and CDR2 SYGVKD. V was pared by 4 bases and J by 0 bases, with 16 bases between. The CDR3 consists of 17 residues. The CDR3 DNA reads TGTGCCATCAGTGGAACAGCGGTCGCGGGAGCCAAAAACATTCAGTACTTC. This gives the protein CAISGTAVAGAKNIQYF.

The rearrangement uses TRBV25-1 and TRBJ2-5; 8 nucleotides match TRBD1. Trimming took 10 bases from V and 5 from J; bases not matched to a gene: 6. Germline assignment: CDR1 MGHDK and CDR2 SYGVNS. This CDR3 is 12 amino acids long. Here the CDR3 reads CATRQGRETQYF. The CDR3 coding sequence is TGTGCCACCCGACAGGGGAGGGAGACCCAGTACTTC.

This clone showed up just a few times. V usage is TRBV2 and J usage is TRBJ1-2; no definite D call. The CDR3 is 14 amino acids. The V end lost 2 bases, the J end lost 5 bases, and 12 bases lay between the germline ends. Germline V gives CDR1 SNHLY, CDR2 FYNNEI. CDR3 sequence: CASSEQRGGYGYTF. As DNA, the CDR3 is TGTGCCAGCAGTGAACAGCGGGGAGGATATGGCTACACCTTC. The variable domain in full, completed from reference TRBV2 and TRBJ1-2, reads EPEVTQTPSHQVTQMGQEVILRCVPISNHLYFYWYRQILGQKVEFLVSFYNNEISEKSEIFDDQFSVERPDGSNFTLKIRSTKLEDSAMYFCASSEQRGGYGYTFGSGTRLTVV.

The genes are TRBV5-6 and TRBJ1-3; D call uncertain. Germline V gene sequence: CDR1 SGHDT, CDR2 YYEEEE. V was cut by 3 bases and J by 0 bases, with 10 bases left in between. The CDR3 length is 15 residues. In nucleotides, the CDR3 is TGTGCCAGCAGCTCCGGACGGGACTCTGGAAACACCATATATTTT. It yields the protein CASSSGRDSGNTIYF.

This clone appeared a few times. The chain uses TRBV5-1 and TRBJ1-3; weak D call: TRBD1 (6 bases). The CDR3 loop spans 14 amino acids. Germline V gene data show CDR1 as SGHRS and CDR2 as YFSETQ. V was pared by 9 bases and J by 1 base, with 14 bases between. The CDR3 protein is CATRDTGSGNTIYF. DNA of the CDR3: TGCGCCACCCGGGACACCGGGTCTGGAAACACCATATATTTT.

The rearrangement links TRBV6-6 to TRBJ2-5, with D perhaps TRBD1 (6 bases). The CDR3 loop spans 13 amino acids. The germline V gene has CDR1 MNHNY and CDR2 SVGAGI (reference sequence). V was trimmed by 7 bases and J by 3 bases, leaving 12 bases between them. The CDR3 here is CASNHGGKETQYF. CDR3 in DNA: TGTGCCAGCAACCATGGGGGCAAAGAGACCCAGTACTTC.

The chain has TRBV30 and TRBJ1-3; maybe TRBD1 (5 bases). V lost 1 base and J lost 0, with 10 bases in between. The CDR3 has 15 residues. CDR1 and CDR2 (germline): GTSNPN, SVGIG (reference sequence). In nucleotides, the CDR3 is TGTGCCTGGAGTGGACAGCTTTTCTCTGGAAACACCATATATTTT. Protein: CAWSGQLFSGNTIYF. The full variable domain, with the rest looked up from reference TRBV30 and TRBJ1-3, is SQTIHQWPATLVQPVGSPLSLECTVEGTSNPNLYWYRQAAGRGLQLLFYSVGIGQISSEVPQNLSASRPQDRQFILSSKKLLLSDSGFYLCAWSGQLFSGNTIYFGEGSWLTVV.

The V call is TRBV30, the J call TRBJ2-7; no firm D call. Trimming left V 2 bases short and J 3 bases short, with 11 bases between. This CDR3 has 13 residues. The germline CDR1 and CDR2 sequences are GTSNPN and SVGIG (reference sequence). The CDR3 region is CAWSLGISYEQYF. DNA for the CDR3: TGTGCCTGGAGTTTGGGCATTAGCTACGAGCAGTACTTC. Variable domain in full (rest from reference TRBV30 and TRBJ2-7): SQTIHQWPATLVQPVGSPLSLECTVEGTSNPNLYWYRQAAGRGLQLLFYSVGIGQISSEVPQNLSASRPQDRQFILSSKKLLLSDSGFYLCAWSLGISYEQYFGPGTRLTVT.

The CDR3 region has the DNA TGTGCCAGCTACGGGGGGGGTACAGATACGCAGTATTTT. It codes for CASYGGGTDTQYF. The V call is TRBV27, the J call TRBJ2-3, with 8 positions matching TRBD2. This CDR3 contains 13 residues. The trim removed 8 bases at V and 3 bases at J, leaving 4 bases unmatched. From germline, CDR1 is MNHEY and CDR2 SMNVEV (reference sequence).

This rearrangement joins TRBV18 to TRBJ1-3, with D possibly TRBD1 on 6 matching bases. V lost 5 bases, J lost 4 bases, and 15 bases lay in between. CDR1 and CDR2 from the germline V gene are KGHSH and LQKENI. The CDR3 is 15 amino acids. This CDR3 reads CASSEYREIGNTIYF. DNA for the CDR3: TGTGCCAGCTCAGAATACAGGGAAATCGGAAACACCATATATTTT.

The chain carries TRBV19 and TRBJ1-1; 8 positions agree with TRBD1. CDR3 length: 13 residues. The junction had 5 bases not matched to a gene; V was cut back by 6 bases and J by 5 bases. Germline CDR1 reads LNHDA; CDR2 reads SQIVND (reference sequence). The CDR3: CASSQGAGTEAFF. In nucleotides, the CDR3 is TGTGCCAGTAGCCAGGGGGCCGGGACTGAAGCTTTCTTT.

The V gene is TRBV7-2, the J gene TRBJ2-7; the match to TRBD2 covers 7 bases. This CDR3 is 13 amino acids long. The V gene end was trimmed by 5 bases and the J gene end by 4 bases; junction bases not matched to a gene: 5. CDR1 SGHTA and CDR2 FQGNSA come from the germline V gene. CDR3 DNA sequence: TGTGCCAGCAGCCCTGTGGGGGGGTACGAGCAGTACTTC. It specifies CASSPVGGYEQYF.

The gene calls are TRBV18 and TRBJ1-3, with 7 nucleotides matching TRBD1. CDR1 is KGHSH, CDR2 LQKENI, per germline. The ends lost 3 bases at V and 1 base at J; junction bases unmatched: 6. CDR3 size: 16 residues. This CDR3 reads CASSPGQATSGNTIYF. Here the CDR3 DNA reads TGTGCCAGCTCACCCGGACAGGCGACTTCTGGAAACACCATATATTTT.

The chain is built from TRBV24-1 and TRBJ2-5, with 10 bases lining up with TRBD1. This CDR3 has 14 residues. J lost 5 bases, V lost 6 bases, and 5 bases had no gene match. Germline V lookup: CDR1 KGHDR, CDR2 SFDVKD. The CDR3 sequence: CATSTGQGLETQYF. The CDR3 DNA reads TGTGCCACCAGTACGGGACAGGGGTTGGAGACCCAGTACTTC.

The chain uses TRBV9 and TRBJ2-2, with D tentatively TRBD1 (8 bases). There are 14 residues in the CDR3. Per the germline V gene, CDR1 is SGDLS and CDR2 is YYNGEE. V shed 3 bases and J shed 5 bases, with 11 bases lying between them. This CDR3 is CASSDRGGTGELFF. The CDR3 bases are TGTGCCAGCAGCGACAGGGGGGGGACCGGGGAGCTGTTTTTT.